The clone carrying this T cell receptor (beta chain) appeared a few times. Its antigen remains unknown. V lost 3 bases to trimming and J lost 6 bases; unmatched junction nucleotides: 7. Per germline, CDR1 SGHRS and CDR2 YFSETQ. The CDR3 has 15 residues. These data originate in a study of response to subunit inactivated influenza vaccine. Study findings and constraints: Seasonal influenza vaccination, on each occasion, was suggested by the authors to recruit few new T cells.

TCRdb redid the calling of the RT-PCR reads with MiXCR, one entry per CDR3 protein. Among about 650,000 distinct CDR3 sequences listed, 15% to 18% were seen once. This sequence was found in a man in his fifties or sixties who received an inactivated influenza vaccine. This chain connects TRBV5-1 to TRBJ2-7; 12 bases are shared with TRBD1. The material was PBMCs from blood, obtained roughly 13 days after vaccination. The CDR3 region is CASSSSGTGGSEQYF. CDR3 DNA: TGCGCCAGCAGCTCGTCCGGGACAGGGGGCTCCGAGCAGTACTTC. Supplemented by reference TRBV5-1 and TRBJ2-7, the full variable domain reads KAGVTQTPRYLIKTRGQQVTLSCSPISGHRSVSWYQQTPGQGLQFLFEYFSETQRNKGNFPGRFSGRQFSNSRSEMNVSTLELGDSALYLCASSSSGTGGSEQYFGPGTRLTVT.